These 14 T cell receptor beta chains were sequenced from one sample in a study of blood T cell repertoires in COVID-19. Sequenced by immunoSEQ multiplex PCR; TCRdb stores in-frame clones only, minus some. The table has almost 250,000 clones, approximately 85% seen once; the top ten hold approximately 9%. The sequenced sample consisted of PBMCs or T cells enriched from blood (not recorded which). The receptor source for this set is a woman between 50 and 59 years old with acute COVID-19.

The genes are TRBV28 and TRBJ1-5; no reliable D call. The V gene lost 2 bases and the J gene lost 5 bases, with 4 bases spanning the gap. The CDR3 spans 12 residues. In germline, CDR1 is MDHEN, CDR2 SYDVKM. The CDR3 here is CASSLLYQPQHF. CDR3 sequence (DNA): TGTGCCAGCAGTTTACTCTATCAGCCCCAGCATTTT.

The chain carries TRBV5-3 and TRBJ2-7, with D unresolved. TRBV5-3 has ORF status, its function being uncertain. The CDR3 spans 15 residues. Trimming removed 4 bases from V and 5 bases from J, with 19 bases in between. CDR3 residues: CARSLPYPGRDEQYF. Written as DNA, the CDR3 is TGTGCCAGAAGCCTTCCGTACCCTGGCCGGGACGAGCAGTACTTC.

This rearrangement joins TRBV7-8 to TRBJ1-3; TRBD1 agrees at 9 bases. The V segment lost 2 bases and the J segment 4 bases; nucleotides outside the gene matches: 3. Germline V gives CDR1 SGHVS, CDR2 FQNEAQ. CDR3 size: 15 residues. The CDR3 nucleotides read TGTGCCAGCAGCTTAAAGGACAGGGGAGGAAACACCATATATTTT. It yields the protein CASSLKDRGGNTIYF.

V usage is TRBV27 and J usage is TRBJ1-2; TRBD1 aligns across 9 bases. Trimming cost V 0 bases and J 7 bases; bases outside gene matches: 9. The germline V gene has CDR1 MNHEY and CDR2 SMNVEV (reference sequence). There are 16 residues in the CDR3. CDR3 sequence: CASSLSGTGRNFGYTF. CDR3 sequence (DNA): TGTGCCAGCAGTTTATCAGGGACAGGGAGAAATTTTGGCTACACCTTC.

The rearrangement joins TRBV19 to TRBJ1-5, with TRBD1 identical over 8 bases. Germline V gene sequence: CDR1 LNHDA, CDR2 SQIVND (reference sequence). The CDR3 runs 16 residues. V dropped 6 bases and J dropped 4; count of bases not matched to a gene: 11. This CDR3 reads CASSLFQGAGNQPQHF. CDR3 nucleotides: TGTGCCAGTAGCCTCTTCCAGGGGGCAGGGAATCAGCCCCAGCATTTT.

With regard to this clone: Other DNA sequences in this sample translate to the same CDR3. V is TRBV30 and J is TRBJ1-4; 7 bases are a match to TRBD1. The J segment lost 8 bases and the V segment lost 0 bases, leaving 3 bases of the junction unmatched. Germline V lookup: CDR1 GTSNPN, CDR2 SVGIG (reference sequence). The CDR3 contains 13 residues. The CDR3 loop is CAWSVRRGEKLFF. CDR3 DNA sequence: TGTGCCTGGAGTGTACGCAGGGGGGAAAAACTGTTTTTT.

The V and J genes are TRBV3-1 (or the pseudogene TRBV3-2) and TRBJ2-1, with 8 bases identical to TRBD1. The CDR3 totals 13 residues. Per germline, CDR1 LGHDT and CDR2 YNNKEL (reference sequence). V lost 8 bases to trimming and J lost 4 bases; unmatched junction nucleotides: 4. CDR3 in amino acids: CASGRQGYNEQFF. CDR3 in DNA: TGTGCCAGCGGGAGACAGGGGTACAATGAGCAGTTCTTC.

The chain links TRBV11-1 to TRBJ2-1; TRBD1 matches 9 bases. Losses at the gene ends were 6 bases for V and 3 bases for J; bases not matched to a gene: 3. CDR3 length: 14 residues. Germline CDR1 reads SGHAT; CDR2 reads FQDESV (reference sequence). CDR3 DNA sequence: TGTGCCAGCAGGGGACAGGGTAGCTACAATGAGCAGTTCTTC. Protein product: CASRGQGSYNEQFF.

V usage is TRBV18 and J usage is TRBJ2-3; D not resolved. The V end lost 2 bases, the J end lost 0 bases, and 12 bases lay between the germline ends. The length of the CDR3 is 16 residues. CDR1 and CDR2 (germline): KGHSH, LQKENI. CDR3 residues: CASSPLAIESTDTQYF. Here the CDR3 DNA reads TGTGCCAGCTCACCATTAGCTATCGAAAGCACAGATACGCAGTATTTT. The variable domain in full, with the rest retrieved from reference TRBV18 and TRBJ2-3, is NAGVMQNPRHLVRRRGQEARLRCSPMKGHSHVYWYRQLPEEGLKFMVYLQKENIIDESGMPKERFSAEFPKEGPSILRIQQVVRGDSAAYFCASSPLAIESTDTQYFGPGTRLTVL.

The rearrangement uses TRBV7-6 and TRBJ1-4; D gene ambiguous. From germline, CDR1 is SGHVS and CDR2 FNYEAQ. CDR3 length equals 14 residues. Trimming stripped 2 bases from V and 9 bases from J, with 13 bases between. In DNA form, the CDR3 reads TGTGCCAGCAGCTTATCTCAATTAGAGAAAAAACTGTTTTTT. Translated, it gives CASSLSQLEKKLFF.

The V and J genes are TRBV2 and TRBJ1-5; a possible D gene is TRBD1 (5 bases). CDR3 length: 13 residues. Trimming removed 7 bases from V and 0 bases from J, with 7 bases in between. Germline CDR1 reads SNHLY; CDR2 reads FYNNEI. CDR3 amino acids: CASTRVSNQPQHF. CDR3 DNA sequence: TGTGCCAGCACCAGGGTTAGCAATCAGCCCCAGCATTTT.

This clone has a handful of counts. This sample also contains other DNA sequences that code for the same CDR3. This rearrangement joins TRBV7-2 to TRBJ1-2, with 8 nucleotides matching TRBD1. The trim removed 0 bases at V and 3 bases at J, leaving 9 bases unmatched. The CDR3 runs to 17 residues. Germline CDR1 and CDR2: SGHTA and FQGNSA. The CDR3 loop is CASSLAGGTGLDYGYTF. CDR3 bases: TGTGCCAGCAGCTTAGCTGGGGGGACAGGCCTAGACTATGGCTACACCTTC.

This chain links TRBV9 with TRBJ2-2; 16 bases map to TRBD2. CDR3 size: 21 residues. CDR1 and CDR2 from the germline V gene are SGDLS and YYNGEE. Losses at the gene ends were 0 bases for V and 5 bases for J; bases not matched to a gene: 13. The CDR3 DNA reads as TGTGCCAGCAGCGTAGAAGGTCAGGGACTAGCGGGGGGGCCGTGGACCGGGGAGCTGTTTTTT. Residues: CASSVEGQGLAGGPWTGELFF.

This chain connects TRBV7-8 to TRBJ1-3; tentative D call: TRBD1 (5 bases). Germline V gene sequence: CDR1 SGHVS, CDR2 FQNEAQ. This CDR3 has 15 amino acids. The germline V and J ends were trimmed by 2 bases and 0 bases, with 8 bases remaining between them. Written as DNA, the CDR3 is TGTGCCAGCAGCTTATACAGGACCTCTGGAAACACCATATATTTT. Translated, it gives CASSLYRTSGNTIYF.